The clone carrying this T cell receptor (beta chain) was picked up a small number of times. Everyone who took part was 18 to 89 years old, and they came from about two dozen US areas. Under the authors' procedure: Reference gene primers were amplified, and this amplification served to estimate nucleated cell counts. TCRdb keeps only in-frame clones here, not all; method: immunoSEQ multiplex PCR. V, J and clone size are taken as reported in that table, and D and trimming were inferred from the DNA itself. The sample holds under 300,000 clones, approximately 83% seen once. Trimming removed 3 bases from V and 4 bases from J, with 8 bases in between. Germline V gene sequence: CDR1 LGHNT, CDR2 FRNRAP. This CDR3 comprises 13 residues. The entry originates in a study of blood T cell repertoires in COVID-19. Overall study: COVID-19 samples collected from the United States, Italy and Spain covered acute and convalescent phases.

The chain is built from TRBV12-5 and TRBJ2-3; D is uncertain. The sample consisted of PBMCs or T cells enriched from blood (not recorded which). This receptor was obtained from a woman aged 50 to 65 who had recovered from COVID-19. CDR3 in amino acids: CASGFNPADTQYF. The CDR3 DNA is TGTGCTAGTGGTTTTAATCCCGCAGATACGCAGTATTTT.